The 5 T cell receptor beta chains presented below share a single source sample, sequenced in a study of T-cell memory formation after mild COVID-19. MiXCR, run by TCRdb on the 5' RACE reads, gives a single entry per CDR3 protein. This sample yields under 300,000 distinct CDR3 sequences, of which less than 20% are seen a single time; about 4% belongs to the top ten. The material sequenced was PBMCs or a T cell subset sorted from them (not recorded which). The origin of the receptors is a man between 18 and 35 years old who had mild COVID-19 (a few samples of this study predate the infection). Cell type and time point are not known.

The rearrangement uses TRBV4-3 and TRBJ1-4, with D hard to call. This CDR3 has 15 residues. Looked up from germline, CDR1 is LGHNA and CDR2 is YSLEER. Deletions cut 5 bases from V and 3 bases from J, with 13 bases between. CDR3 sequence: CASSGRTAANEKLFF. For the CDR3, the DNA is TGCGCCAGCAGCGGCCGGACGGCAGCTAATGAAAAACTGTTTTTT.

The V gene is TRBV7-9, the J gene TRBJ1-2; D is uncertain. The CDR3 runs 13 residues. The germline V gene encodes CDR1 SEHNR and CDR2 FQNEAQ (reference sequence). V was clipped by 6 bases and J by 0 bases, with 8 bases between them. Here the CDR3 DNA reads TGTGCCAGCAGGGCAGACGCTAACTATGGCTACACCTTC. This codes for CASRADANYGYTF.

This clonotype has a single count. V is TRBV6-1 and J is TRBJ2-3; 8 bases are shared with TRBD1. Germline CDR1 MNHNS, CDR2 SASEGT. J gave up 6 bases and V 4 bases, and 6 bases lay outside the gene matches. This CDR3 spans 14 amino acids. The CDR3 reads CASSGETGVDTQYF. In DNA, the CDR3 is TGTGCCAGCAGTGGAGAGACAGGGGTCGATACGCAGTATTTT.

This clonotype was seen a handful of times. The chain couples TRBV27 to TRBJ1-6; no definite D call. This CDR3 is 15 amino acids long. Trimming took 5 bases from V and 0 from J, leaving 8 bases between them. The germline gives CDR1 MNHEY, CDR2 SMNVEV (reference sequence). The CDR3: CASSVQSSYNSPLHF. The CDR3 nucleotides read TGTGCCAGCAGTGTGCAGAGCTCCTATAATTCACCCCTCCACTTT.

This clonotype was observed a few times. The V gene is TRBV7-2, the J gene TRBJ2-1; D not resolved. The V gene's germline CDR1 is SGHTA and CDR2 FQGNSA. V was trimmed by 3 bases and J by 10 bases, leaving 16 bases between them. The CDR3 contains 14 residues. CDR3 sequence: CASSLPVEKREQFF. Written as DNA, the CDR3 is TGTGCCAGCAGCTTGCCGGTGGAAAAACGAGAGCAGTTCTTC.